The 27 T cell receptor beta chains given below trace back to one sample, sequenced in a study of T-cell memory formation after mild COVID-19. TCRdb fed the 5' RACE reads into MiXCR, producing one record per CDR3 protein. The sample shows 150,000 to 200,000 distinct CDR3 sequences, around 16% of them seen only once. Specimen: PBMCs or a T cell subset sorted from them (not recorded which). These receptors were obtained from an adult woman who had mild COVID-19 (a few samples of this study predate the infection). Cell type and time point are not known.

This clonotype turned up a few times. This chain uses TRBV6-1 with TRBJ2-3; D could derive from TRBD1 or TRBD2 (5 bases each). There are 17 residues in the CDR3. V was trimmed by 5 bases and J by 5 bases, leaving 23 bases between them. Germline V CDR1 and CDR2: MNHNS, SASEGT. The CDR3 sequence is CASSPYGLRDPGDTQYF. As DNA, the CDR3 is TGTGCCAGCAGTCCATACGGACTTAGGGACCCCGGAGATACGCAGTATTTT.

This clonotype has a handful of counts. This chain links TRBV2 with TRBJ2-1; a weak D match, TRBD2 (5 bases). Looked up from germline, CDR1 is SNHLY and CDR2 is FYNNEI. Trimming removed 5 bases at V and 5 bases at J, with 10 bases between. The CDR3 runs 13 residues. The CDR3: CASSQLRDNEQFF. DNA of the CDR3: TGTGCCAGCAGTCAGCTGCGGGACAATGAGCAGTTCTTC.

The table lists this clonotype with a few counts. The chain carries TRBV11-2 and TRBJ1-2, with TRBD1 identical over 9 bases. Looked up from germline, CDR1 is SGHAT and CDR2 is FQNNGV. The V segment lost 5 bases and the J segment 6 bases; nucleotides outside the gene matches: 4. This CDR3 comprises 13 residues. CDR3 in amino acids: CASSPGQGDGYTF. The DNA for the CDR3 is TGTGCCAGCAGCCCGGGACAGGGAGATGGCTACACCTTC.

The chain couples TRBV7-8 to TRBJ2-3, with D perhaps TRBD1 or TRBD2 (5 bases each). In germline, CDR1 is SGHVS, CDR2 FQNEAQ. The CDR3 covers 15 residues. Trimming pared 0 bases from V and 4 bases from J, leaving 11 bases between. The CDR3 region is CASSLAGVRADTQYF. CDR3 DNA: TGTGCCAGCAGCTTAGCGGGGGTTCGCGCAGATACGCAGTATTTT.

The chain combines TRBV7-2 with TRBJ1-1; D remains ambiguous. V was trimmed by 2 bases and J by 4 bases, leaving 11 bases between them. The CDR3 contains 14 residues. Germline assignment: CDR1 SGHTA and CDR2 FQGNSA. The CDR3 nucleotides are TGTGCCAGCAGCTTATCCCCCTTAGGCACTGAAGCTTTCTTT. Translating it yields CASSLSPLGTEAFF. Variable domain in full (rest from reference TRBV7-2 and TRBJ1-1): GAGVSQSPSNKVTEKGKDVELRCDPISGHTALYWYRQSLGQGLEFLIYFQGNSAPDKSGLPSDRFSAERTGGSVSTLTIQRTQQEDSAVYLCASSLSPLGTEAFFGQGTRLTVV.

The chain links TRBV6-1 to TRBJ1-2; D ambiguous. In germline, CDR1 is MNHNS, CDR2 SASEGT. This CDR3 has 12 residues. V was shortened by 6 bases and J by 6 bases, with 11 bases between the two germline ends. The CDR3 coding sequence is TGTGCCAGCAGGAGAGATGGGAATGGCTACACCTTC. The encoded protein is CASRRDGNGYTF.

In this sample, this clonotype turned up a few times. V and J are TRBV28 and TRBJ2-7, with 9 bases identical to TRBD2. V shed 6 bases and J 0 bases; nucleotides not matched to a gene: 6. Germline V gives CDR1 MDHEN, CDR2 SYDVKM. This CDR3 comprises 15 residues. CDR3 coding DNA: TGTGCCAGCAGCATTGATAGCGGGAGCTCCTACGAGCAGTACTTC. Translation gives CASSIDSGSSYEQYF.

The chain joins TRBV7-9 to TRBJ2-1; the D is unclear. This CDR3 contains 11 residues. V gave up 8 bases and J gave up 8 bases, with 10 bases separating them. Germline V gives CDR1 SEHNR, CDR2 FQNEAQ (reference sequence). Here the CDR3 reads CASQRSDEQFF. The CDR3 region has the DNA TGTGCCAGCCAACGGTCGGATGAGCAGTTCTTC. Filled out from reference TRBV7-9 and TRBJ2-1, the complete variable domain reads DTGVSQNPRHKITKRGQNVTFRCDPISEHNRLYWYRQTLGQGPEFLTYFQNEAQLEKSRLLSDRFSAERPKGSFSTLEIQRTEQGDSAMYLCASQRSDEQFFGPGTRLTVL.

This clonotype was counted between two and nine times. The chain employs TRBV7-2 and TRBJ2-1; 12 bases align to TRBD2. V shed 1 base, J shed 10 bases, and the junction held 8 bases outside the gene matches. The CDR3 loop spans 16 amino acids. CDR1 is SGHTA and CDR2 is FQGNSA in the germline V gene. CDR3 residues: CASSLVALAGGGEQFF. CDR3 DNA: TGTGCCAGCAGCTTAGTAGCACTAGCGGGGGGAGGGGAGCAGTTCTTC.

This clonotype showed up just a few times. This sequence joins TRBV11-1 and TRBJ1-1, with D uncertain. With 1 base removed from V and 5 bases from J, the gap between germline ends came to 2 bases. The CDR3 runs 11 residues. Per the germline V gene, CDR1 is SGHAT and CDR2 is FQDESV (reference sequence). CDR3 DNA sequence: TGTGCCAGCAGCTTAGTAACTGAAGCTTTCTTT. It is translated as CASSLVTEAFF.

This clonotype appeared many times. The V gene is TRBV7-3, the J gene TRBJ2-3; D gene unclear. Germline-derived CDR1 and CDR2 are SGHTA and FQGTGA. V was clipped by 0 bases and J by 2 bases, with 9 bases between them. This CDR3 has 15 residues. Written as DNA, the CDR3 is TGTGCCAGCAGCTTAACGGGTAGCCACACAGATACGCAGTATTTT. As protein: CASSLTGSHTDTQYF.

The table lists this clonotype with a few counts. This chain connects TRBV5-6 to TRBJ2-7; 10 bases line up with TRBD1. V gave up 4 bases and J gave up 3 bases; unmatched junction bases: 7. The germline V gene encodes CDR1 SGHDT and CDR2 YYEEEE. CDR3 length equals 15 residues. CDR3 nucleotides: TGTGCCAGCAGCCCACCGGGGACAGGGGTCTACGAGCAGTACTTC. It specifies CASSPPGTGVYEQYF. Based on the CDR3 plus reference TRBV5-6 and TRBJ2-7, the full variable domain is DAGVTQSPTHLIKTRGQQVTLRCSPKSGHDTVSWYQQALGQGPQFIFQYYEEEERQRGNFPDRFSGHQFPNYSSELNVNALLLGDSALYLCASSPPGTGVYEQYFGPGTRLTVT.

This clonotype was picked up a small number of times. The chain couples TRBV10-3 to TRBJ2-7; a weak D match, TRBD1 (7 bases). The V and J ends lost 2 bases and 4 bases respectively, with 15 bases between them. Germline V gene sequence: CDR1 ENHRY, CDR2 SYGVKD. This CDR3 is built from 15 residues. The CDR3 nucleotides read TGTGCCATCAGTGAGCTTAAGACAGGGAGGTACGAGCAGTACTTC. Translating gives CAISELKTGRYEQYF.

CDR3 amino acids: CASRNAPGTGDYNEQFF. The CDR3 region has the DNA TGTGCCAGCAGAAACGCCCCCGGGACAGGGGACTACAATGAGCAGTTCTTC. V and J are TRBV6-5 and TRBJ2-1; TRBD1 matches 10 bases. J was trimmed by 3 bases and V by 6 bases; bases with no gene match: 11. Germline CDR1 and CDR2: MNHEY and SVGAGI. CDR3 length: 17 amino acids.

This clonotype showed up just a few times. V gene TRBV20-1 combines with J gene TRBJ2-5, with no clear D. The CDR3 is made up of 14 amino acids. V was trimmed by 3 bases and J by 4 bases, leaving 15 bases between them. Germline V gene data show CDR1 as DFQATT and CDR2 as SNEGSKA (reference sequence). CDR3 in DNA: TGCAGTGCTAGGGACCGGGCCCCGGGAGAGACCCAGTACTTC. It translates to CSARDRAPGETQYF.

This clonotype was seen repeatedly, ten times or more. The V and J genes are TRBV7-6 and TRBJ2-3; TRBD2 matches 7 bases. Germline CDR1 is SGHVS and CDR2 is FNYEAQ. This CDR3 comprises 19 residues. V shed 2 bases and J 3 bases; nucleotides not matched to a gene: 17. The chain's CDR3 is CASSLRPGNRGSPTDTQYF. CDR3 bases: TGTGCCAGCAGCTTACGCCCGGGGAACCGCGGGAGCCCTACAGATACGCAGTATTTT.

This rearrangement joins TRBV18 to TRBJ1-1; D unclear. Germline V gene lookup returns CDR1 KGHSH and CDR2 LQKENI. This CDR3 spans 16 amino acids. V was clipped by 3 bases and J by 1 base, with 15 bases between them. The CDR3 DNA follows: TGTGCCAGCTCACCGATTCGTGGGCGAGCGAACACTGAAGCTTTCTTT. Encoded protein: CASSPIRGRANTEAFF.

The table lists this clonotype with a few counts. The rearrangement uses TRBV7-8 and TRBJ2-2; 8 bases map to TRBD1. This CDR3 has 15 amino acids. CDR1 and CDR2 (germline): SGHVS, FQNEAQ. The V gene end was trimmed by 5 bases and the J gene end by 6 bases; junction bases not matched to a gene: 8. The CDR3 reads CASSPQGAEAGELFF. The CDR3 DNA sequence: TGTGCCAGCAGCCCCCAGGGGGCGGAGGCCGGGGAGCTGTTTTTT.

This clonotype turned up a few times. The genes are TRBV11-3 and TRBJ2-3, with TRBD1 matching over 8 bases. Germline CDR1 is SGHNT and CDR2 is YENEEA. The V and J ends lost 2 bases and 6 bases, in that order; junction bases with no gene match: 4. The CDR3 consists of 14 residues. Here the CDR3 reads CASSLNQGADTQYF. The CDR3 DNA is TGTGCCAGCAGCTTAAACCAGGGGGCGGATACGCAGTATTTT.

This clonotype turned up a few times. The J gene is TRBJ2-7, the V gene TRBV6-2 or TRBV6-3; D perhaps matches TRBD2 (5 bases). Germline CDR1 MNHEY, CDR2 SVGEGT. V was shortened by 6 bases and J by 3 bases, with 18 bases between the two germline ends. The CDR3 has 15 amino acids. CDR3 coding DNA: TGTGCCAGCAGAAACTTCGGACTGAACCACTACGAGCAGTACTTC. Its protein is CASRNFGLNHYEQYF.

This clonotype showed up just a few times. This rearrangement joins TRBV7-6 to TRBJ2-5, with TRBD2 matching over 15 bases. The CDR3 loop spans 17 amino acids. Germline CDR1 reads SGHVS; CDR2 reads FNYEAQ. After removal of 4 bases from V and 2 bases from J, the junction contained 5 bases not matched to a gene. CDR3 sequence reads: CASSSGLAGGRQETQYF. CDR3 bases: TGTGCCAGCAGCTCGGGACTAGCGGGAGGCAGGCAAGAGACCCAGTACTTC.

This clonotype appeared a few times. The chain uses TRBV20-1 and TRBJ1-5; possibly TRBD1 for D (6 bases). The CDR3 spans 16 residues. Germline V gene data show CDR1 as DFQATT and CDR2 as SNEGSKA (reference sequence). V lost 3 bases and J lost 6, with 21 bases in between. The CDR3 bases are TGCAGTGCTAGTCCCCCGAGAGGGGGAGGGGCTCAGCCCCAGCATTTT. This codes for CSASPPRGGGAQPQHF.

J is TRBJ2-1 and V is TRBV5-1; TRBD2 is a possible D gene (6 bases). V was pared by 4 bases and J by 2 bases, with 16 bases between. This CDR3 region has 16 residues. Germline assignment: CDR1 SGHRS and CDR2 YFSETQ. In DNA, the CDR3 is TGCGCCAGCAGCCCCGCGGGGCCGGGGACCTACAATGAGCAGTTCTTC. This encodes CASSPAGPGTYNEQFF.

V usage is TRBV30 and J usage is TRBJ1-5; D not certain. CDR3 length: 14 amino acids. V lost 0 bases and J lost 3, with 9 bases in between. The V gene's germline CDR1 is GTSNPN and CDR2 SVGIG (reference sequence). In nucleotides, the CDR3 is TGTGCCTGGAGTGTACGGCTGATCAATCAGCCCCAGCATTTT. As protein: CAWSVRLINQPQHF. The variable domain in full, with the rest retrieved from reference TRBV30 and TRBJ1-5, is SQTIHQWPATLVQPVGSPLSLECTVEGTSNPNLYWYRQAAGRGLQLLFYSVGIGQISSEVPQNLSASRPQDRQFILSSKKLLLSDSGFYLCAWSVRLINQPQHFGDGTRLSIL.

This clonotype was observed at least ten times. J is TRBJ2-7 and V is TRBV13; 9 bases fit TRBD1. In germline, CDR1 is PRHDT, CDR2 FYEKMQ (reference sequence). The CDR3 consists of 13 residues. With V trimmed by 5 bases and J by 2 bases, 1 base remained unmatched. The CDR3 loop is CASSRTGAYEQYF. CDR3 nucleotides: TGTGCCAGCAGCAGGACAGGGGCCTACGAGCAGTACTTC.

The CDR3 DNA sequence: TGTGCCAGCAGCCCCCGGGGCTTTGGACTAGCGGGAGGAGATGAGCAGTTCTTC. This codes for CASSPRGFGLAGGDEQFF. The chain couples TRBV7-2 to TRBJ2-1; 14 bases are shared with TRBD2. J was trimmed by 8 bases and V by 5 bases; bases with no gene match: 14. There are 18 residues in the CDR3. Germline CDR1 is SGHTA and CDR2 is FQGNSA. Filled out from reference TRBV7-2 and TRBJ2-1, the complete variable domain reads GAGVSQSPSNKVTEKGKDVELRCDPISGHTALYWYRQSLGQGLEFLIYFQGNSAPDKSGLPSDRFSAERTGGSVSTLTIQRTQQEDSAVYLCASSPRGFGLAGGDEQFFGPGTRLTVL.

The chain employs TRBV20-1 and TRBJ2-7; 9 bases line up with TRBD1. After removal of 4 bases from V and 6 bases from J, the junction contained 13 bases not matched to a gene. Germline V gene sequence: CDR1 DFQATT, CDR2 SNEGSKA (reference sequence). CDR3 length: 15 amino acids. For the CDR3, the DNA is TGCAGTGCTAAACCCCCCGGGACAGGGTTGGCCGAGCAGTACTTC. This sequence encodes CSAKPPGTGLAEQYF.